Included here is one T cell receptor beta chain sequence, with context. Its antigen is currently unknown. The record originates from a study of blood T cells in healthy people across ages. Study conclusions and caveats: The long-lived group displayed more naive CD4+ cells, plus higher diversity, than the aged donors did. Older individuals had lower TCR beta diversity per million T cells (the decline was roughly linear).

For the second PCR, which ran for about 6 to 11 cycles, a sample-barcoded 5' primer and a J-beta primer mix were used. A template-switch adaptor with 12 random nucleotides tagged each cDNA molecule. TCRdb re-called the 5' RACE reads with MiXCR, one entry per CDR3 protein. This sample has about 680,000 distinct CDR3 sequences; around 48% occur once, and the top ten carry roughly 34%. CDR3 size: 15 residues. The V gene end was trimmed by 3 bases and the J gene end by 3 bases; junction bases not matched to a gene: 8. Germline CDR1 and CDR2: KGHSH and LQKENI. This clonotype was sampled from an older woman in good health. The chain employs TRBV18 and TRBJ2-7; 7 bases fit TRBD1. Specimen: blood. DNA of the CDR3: TGTGCCAGCTCACCCAACAGGGGACCACACTACGAGCAGTACTTC. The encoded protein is CASSPNRGPHYEQYF.